This TCR beta chain was documented in a study of Ad26.COV2.S vaccination and SARS-CoV-2 variants. Study-wide findings and caveats: The TCR breadth and depth analyses may have understated or missed part of the total T cell responses. Spike-specific CD8+ and CD4+ T cell responses reportedly showed substantial breadth after vaccination. People who got the vaccine had more spike-specific TCR breadth than people who got placebo.

CDR1 and CDR2 from the germline V gene are MNHEY and SVGEGT. The CDR3 loop spans 15 amino acids. V was clipped by 6 bases and J by 4 bases, with 18 bases between them. Clones were read by immunoSEQ multiplex PCR, and TCRdb kept only the in-frame ones, dropping some. The sample includes some 350,000 clones, 92% of them seen just once. To note about this clone: What it recognizes is unknown.

The source of this sequence is a human donor who had recovered from COVID-19. This rearrangement joins TRBV6-2 or TRBV6-3 to TRBJ2-5; D not certain. Material: peripheral blood, obtained after recovery from COVID-19. The CDR3 reads CASSSHGLVRETQYF. CDR3 DNA sequence: TGTGCCAGCAGCTCTCATGGGTTAGTCCGAGAGACCCAGTACTTC.